Below, one T cell receptor (beta chain) is given with its context. Its antigen remains unidentified. This CDR3 comprises 14 residues. With 5 bases removed from V and 5 bases from J, the gap between germline ends came to 10 bases. From germline, CDR1 is SGHTA and CDR2 FQGNSA. The sample belongs to a study of T cell responses to AZD1222 COVID-19 vaccine. Turning to the study itself: Second-dose timings of about 4 or about 12 weeks were pooled.

Study-wide findings and caveats: Unmutated variant regions are reportedly the target of nearly half of TCRs that are spike-specific. It should be noted that donors were predominantly white British and more often female, and clonal diversity was possibly underestimated. It was only a handful of AZD1222 recipients who were seropositive at baseline.

TCRdb keeps only in-frame clones here, not all; method: immunoSEQ multiplex PCR. The sample lists about 150,000 clones, roughly 91% seen once, with about 9.1% in the top ten. The V and J genes are TRBV7-2 and TRBJ1-6, with a tentative D call TRBD1 (6 bases). Sequences were derived from peripheral blood, sampled on day 0 of AZD1222 vaccination. This clonotype was sampled from an adult in good health. CDR3 nucleotide sequence: TGTGCCAGCAGCCCAGACAGGAATAATTCACCCCTCCACTTT. It is translated as CASSPDRNNSPLHF.